The 28 T cell receptor beta chains reported below all come from one sample, sequenced in a study of brain T cells in children with intractable seizures. Using immunoSEQ multiplex PCR, the repertoire was profiled, and TCRdb retains in-frame clones only, with some absent. The sample has about 340,000 clones; 85% to 95% are singletons. Noted time point: blood from clinic visit 5 months post-surgery; TSC patient then seizure free. This material consisted of peripheral blood, taken roughly 5 months after surgery. Receptors were obtained from a boy in the first two years of life with tuberous sclerosis and intractable seizures.

V and J are TRBV30 and TRBJ2-1, with D unclear. The length of the CDR3 is 13 residues. Trimming left V 0 bases short and J 6 bases short, with 9 bases between. Germline lookup yields CDR1 GTSNPN and CDR2 SVGIG (reference sequence). The CDR3 region is CAWSVLGFNEQFF. In nucleotides, the CDR3 is TGTGCCTGGAGTGTACTCGGCTTCAATGAGCAGTTCTTC. Full variable domain (outside the CDR3, taken from reference TRBV30 and TRBJ2-1): SQTIHQWPATLVQPVGSPLSLECTVEGTSNPNLYWYRQAAGRGLQLLFYSVGIGQISSEVPQNLSASRPQDRQFILSSKKLLLSDSGFYLCAWSVLGFNEQFFGPGTRLTVL.

The chain uses TRBV6-5 and TRBJ1-1, with 9 bases aligning to TRBD1. V was pared by 6 bases and J by 5 bases, with 4 bases of the junction left unmatched. This CDR3 comprises 13 residues. Germline-derived CDR1 and CDR2 are MNHEY and SVGAGI. CDR3 DNA: TGTGCCAGCAGCTGGACAGGGGATACTGAAGCTTTCTTT. The encoded protein is CASSWTGDTEAFF.

V and J are TRBV19 and TRBJ1-3; D uncertain. CDR1 is LNHDA, CDR2 SQIVND, per germline (reference sequence). The CDR3 extends over 14 amino acids. Trimming removed 3 bases at V and 2 bases at J, with 8 bases between. This chain's CDR3 is CASSMGITGNTIYF. CDR3 nucleotides: TGTGCCAGTAGTATGGGGATCACTGGAAACACCATATATTTT.

The V and J genes are TRBV28 and TRBJ1-1; 9 bases are shared with TRBD1. CDR1 and CDR2 from the germline V gene are MDHEN and SYDVKM. The length of the CDR3 is 18 residues. V was pared by 2 bases and J by 2 bases, with 12 bases of the junction left unmatched. The CDR3 here is CASSLPPLGTGINTEAFF. CDR3 bases: TGTGCCAGCAGTTTACCCCCCCTTGGGACAGGGATTAACACTGAAGCTTTCTTT.

The chain is built from TRBV24-1 and TRBJ2-2; D is unclear. CDR1 is KGHDR, CDR2 SFDVKD, per germline. This CDR3 is 14 amino acids long. Trimming took off 0 bases at V and 1 base at J, with 2 bases between the two ends. The CDR3, as DNA: TGTGCCACCAGTGATTTGCAGAACACCGGGGAGCTGTTTTTT. Its translation is CATSDLQNTGELFF.

The CDR3 DNA sequence: TGTGCCAGCTCACCGGATCCCTCTAGCGGCTACACCTTC. It is translated as CASSPDPSSGYTF. The rearrangement links TRBV18 to TRBJ1-2; no reliable D call. The CDR3 runs to 13 residues. V lost 3 bases, J lost 8 bases, and 13 bases lay in between. Germline V gene sequence: CDR1 KGHSH, CDR2 LQKENI.

The J gene is TRBJ1-5, the V gene TRBV12-3 or TRBV12-4; D is perhaps TRBD1 (6 bases). This CDR3 has 13 amino acids. Trimming shortened V by 7 bases and J by 3 bases, and 10 bases separated the two germline ends. The CDR3 DNA follows: TGTGCCAGCACAAGACAGGACAATCAGCCCCAGCATTTT. Protein product: CASTRQDNQPQHF.

V gene TRBV7-9 combines with J gene TRBJ2-3; no definite D call. Germline CDR1 reads SEHNR; CDR2 reads FQNEAQ (reference sequence). Trimming removed 4 bases at V and 5 bases at J, with 10 bases between. The CDR3 is 13 amino acids. CDR3 sequence: CASSSLFIDTQYF. In DNA, the CDR3 is TGTGCCAGCAGCTCCCTATTTATAGATACGCAGTATTTT.

The V call is TRBV13, the J call TRBJ1-1; the D is unclear. The V end lost 2 bases, the J end lost 1 base, and 8 bases lay between the germline ends. The CDR3 spans 14 residues. CDR1 and CDR2 from the germline V gene are PRHDT and FYEKMQ (reference sequence). The CDR3 nucleotides are TGTGCCAGCAGCTTATCCGGTCAGAACACTGAAGCTTTCTTT. Translated: CASSLSGQNTEAFF.

For the CDR3, the DNA is TGTGCCAGCAGCCAACGGGGTACCCTCTCCTACAATGAGCAGTTCTTC. Translated: CASSQRGTLSYNEQFF. V and J are TRBV11-2 and TRBJ2-1, with D possibly TRBD2 on 5 matching bases. V was cut by 5 bases and J by 0 bases, with 14 bases left in between. The germline V gene has CDR1 SGHAT and CDR2 FQNNGV. The CDR3 sequence is 16 residues long.

The chain's CDR3 is CASSRGLAGQETQYF. The DNA of the CDR3 is TGTGCCAGCAGTAGGGGACTAGCGGGACAAGAGACCCAGTACTTC. The chain uses TRBV6-6 and TRBJ2-5, with 13 nucleotides matching TRBD2. The germline V gene has CDR1 MNHNY and CDR2 SVGAGI (reference sequence). After removal of 5 bases from V and 2 bases from J, the junction contained 2 bases not matched to a gene. This CDR3 contains 15 residues.

The chain carries TRBV27 and TRBJ2-2, with TRBD1 identical over 7 bases. V shed 8 bases, J shed 0 bases, and the junction held 12 bases outside the gene matches. The CDR3 is made up of 17 amino acids. Germline V CDR1 and CDR2: MNHEY, SMNVEV (reference sequence). The CDR3 here is CASFTSGQYANTGELFF. CDR3 nucleotides: TGTGCCAGCTTTACCTCGGGACAGTACGCGAACACCGGGGAGCTGTTTTTT.

The rearrangement links TRBV20-1 to TRBJ2-2; possibly TRBD1 for D (5 bases). Germline CDR1 is DFQATT and CDR2 is SNEGSKA (reference sequence). Between the trimmed V and J ends, which lost 3 bases and 4 bases, there was a span of 12 bases. The CDR3 is made up of 14 amino acids. DNA of the CDR3: TGCAGTGCTAGTCAGCAGGGATTCACCGGGGAGCTGTTTTTT. It encodes CSASQQGFTGELFF.

The V gene is TRBV18, the J gene TRBJ2-5; 9 bases fit TRBD1. Germline lookup yields CDR1 KGHSH and CDR2 LQKENI. Trimming cost V 3 bases and J 4 bases; bases outside gene matches: 9. The CDR3 is made up of 16 amino acids. The CDR3 here is CASSPPTGGRRETQYF. CDR3 nucleotides: TGTGCCAGCTCACCCCCGACAGGGGGTAGACGAGAGACCCAGTACTTC.

The rearrangement links TRBV3-1 (or the pseudogene TRBV3-2) to TRBJ1-3; 7 nucleotides line up with TRBD1. The CDR3 length is 17 residues. V lost 6 bases to trimming and J lost 4 bases; unmatched junction nucleotides: 15. CDR1 and CDR2 from the germline V gene are LGHDT and YNNKEL (reference sequence). The CDR3 sequence: CASSHSSGQLAGNTIYF. As DNA, the CDR3 is TGTGCCAGCAGTCACAGCTCGGGACAGCTCGCGGGAAACACCATATATTTT.

J is TRBJ1-2 and V is TRBV9, with D possibly being TRBD1 (6 bases). The V end lost 0 bases, the J end lost 7 bases, and 16 bases lay between the germline ends. The V gene's germline CDR1 is SGDLS and CDR2 YYNGEE. CDR3 length: 15 amino acids. As DNA, the CDR3 is TGTGCCAGCAGCGTAGAGCTGGGGGCTGATGGTGGCTACACCTTC. Translating it yields CASSVELGADGGYTF.

The chain joins TRBV19 to TRBJ1-1; D unresolved. This CDR3 comprises 14 residues. Germline CDR1 and CDR2: LNHDA and SQIVND (reference sequence). The V end lost 3 bases, the J end lost 0 bases, and 8 bases lay between the germline ends. CDR3 protein: CASSILGLNTEAFF. CDR3 DNA: TGTGCCAGTAGTATTCTGGGTTTGAACACTGAAGCTTTCTTT.

The chain combines TRBV10-3 with TRBJ2-1; D remains ambiguous. V was shortened by 2 bases and J by 4 bases, with 6 bases between the two germline ends. The V gene's germline CDR1 is ENHRY and CDR2 SYGVKD. There are 13 residues in the CDR3. CDR3 sequence: CAISEDFYNEQFF. CDR3 DNA: TGTGCCATCAGTGAGGACTTTTACAATGAGCAGTTCTTC.

The CDR3: CASSVADTQYF. The CDR3 nucleotides are TGTGCCAGTAGTGTTGCAGATACGCAGTATTTT. The chain has TRBV19 and TRBJ2-3, with D unclear. Germline lookup yields CDR1 LNHDA and CDR2 SQIVND (reference sequence). The CDR3 consists of 11 residues. The ends were cut back, 5 bases at V and 4 bases at J, with 4 bases in the middle.

V is TRBV27 and J is TRBJ1-6; D is ambiguous. Trimming took off 3 bases at V and 11 bases at J, with 14 bases between the two ends. CDR1 MNHEY and CDR2 SMNVEV come from the germline V gene (reference sequence). The CDR3 covers 14 residues. CDR3 amino acids: CASSLPSDVAPLHF. Written as DNA, the CDR3 is TGTGCCAGCAGTTTGCCTTCCGACGTGGCACCCCTCCACTTT.

This clone was seen just once. V gene TRBV2 combines with J gene TRBJ2-3; D call uncertain. The CDR3 contains 12 residues. Germline-derived CDR1 and CDR2 are SNHLY and FYNNEI. The V and J ends lost 5 bases and 5 bases respectively, with 8 bases between them. CDR3 region: CASSRPLDTQYF. The CDR3, as DNA: TGTGCCAGCAGTCGACCCCTAGATACGCAGTATTTT.

The J gene is TRBJ2-7, the V gene TRBV5-4, with 7 bases matching TRBD1. V shed 4 bases, J shed 3 bases, and the junction held 1 base outside the gene matches. The CDR3 is 12 amino acids. CDR1 and CDR2 (germline): SGHNT, YYREEE (reference sequence). The CDR3 nucleotides read TGTGCCAGCAGCCGGGACAGCTACGAGCAGTACTTC. Its translation: CASSRDSYEQYF.

This chain uses TRBV7-8 with TRBJ2-3; no definite D call. V lost 3 bases to trimming and J lost 2 bases, with 6 bases between them. The CDR3 is 13 amino acids. In germline, CDR1 is SGHVS, CDR2 FQNEAQ. In DNA form, the CDR3 reads TGTGCCAGCAGCTTTCGTGTCACAGATACGCAGTATTTT. Translation gives CASSFRVTDTQYF.

The chain uses TRBV11-3 and TRBJ2-1, with D unclear. Germline V gene data show CDR1 as SGHNT and CDR2 as YENEEA. The V end was cut by 4 bases, the J end by 0 bases, with 7 bases between. This CDR3 has 14 amino acids. Here the CDR3 DNA reads TGTGCCAGCAGCTCGGCTCACTCCTACAATGAGCAGTTCTTC. Translation gives CASSSAHSYNEQFF. The full variable domain, completed using reference TRBV11-3 and TRBJ2-1, is EAGVVQSPRYKIIEKKQPVAFWCNPISGHNTLYWYLQNLGQGPELLIRYENEEAVDDSQLPKDRFSAERLKGVDSTLKIQPAELGDSAVYLCASSSAHSYNEQFFGPGTRLTVL.

CDR3 sequence: CASSHTGDTEAFF. CDR3 DNA sequence: TGCGCCAGCAGCCATACAGGGGACACTGAAGCTTTCTTT. V gene TRBV23-1 combines with J gene TRBJ1-1; 7 positions match TRBD1. TRBV23-1 is an open reading frame whose function is uncertain. The CDR3 length is 13 residues. V shed 6 bases, J shed 3 bases, and the junction held 4 bases outside the gene matches.

The rearrangement joins TRBV5-1 to TRBJ2-7; D is unclear. From germline, CDR1 is SGHRS and CDR2 YFSETQ. The CDR3 length is 16 residues. Trimming shortened V by 4 bases and J by 0 bases, and 17 bases separated the two germline ends. The CDR3 region is CASSPPLRLSSYEQYF. DNA for the CDR3: TGCGCCAGCAGCCCACCACTTCGGCTGTCCTCCTACGAGCAGTACTTC.

The V gene is TRBV3-1 (or the pseudogene TRBV3-2), the J gene TRBJ2-5, with 8 bases matching TRBD1. The V segment lost 9 bases and the J segment 5 bases; nucleotides outside the gene matches: 14. CDR3 size: 15 residues. The germline V gene has CDR1 LGHDT and CDR2 YNNKEL (reference sequence). CDR3 sequence: CASDHNQGAQETQYF. The CDR3 DNA sequence: TGTGCCAGTGATCATAACCAGGGGGCCCAGGAGACCCAGTACTTC.

This chain uses TRBV4-2 with TRBJ1-3, with no clear D. Germline-derived CDR1 and CDR2 are LGHNA and YNFKEQ. The CDR3 contains 15 residues. Trimming removed 3 bases at V and 1 base at J, with 10 bases between. The CDR3 bases are TGTGCCAGCAGCCAGGACGGCCAATCTGGAAACACCATATATTTT. This translates into CASSQDGQSGNTIYF.